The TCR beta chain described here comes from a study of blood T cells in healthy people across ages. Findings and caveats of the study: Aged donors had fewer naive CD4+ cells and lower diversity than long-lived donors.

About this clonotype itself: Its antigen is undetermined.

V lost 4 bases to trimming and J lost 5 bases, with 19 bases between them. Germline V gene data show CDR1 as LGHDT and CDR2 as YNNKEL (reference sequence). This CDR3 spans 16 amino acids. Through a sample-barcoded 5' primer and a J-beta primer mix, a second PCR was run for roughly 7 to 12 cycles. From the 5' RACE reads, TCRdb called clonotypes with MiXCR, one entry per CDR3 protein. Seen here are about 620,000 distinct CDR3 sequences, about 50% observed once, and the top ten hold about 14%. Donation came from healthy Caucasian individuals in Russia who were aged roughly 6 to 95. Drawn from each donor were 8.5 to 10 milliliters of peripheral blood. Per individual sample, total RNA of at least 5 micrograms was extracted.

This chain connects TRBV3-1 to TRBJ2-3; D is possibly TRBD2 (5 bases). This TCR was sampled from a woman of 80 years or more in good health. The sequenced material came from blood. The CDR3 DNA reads TGTGCCAGCAGCCCCGGACTCGCCCGAATACGAGATACGCAGTATTTT. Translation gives CASSPGLARIRDTQYF.